This T cell receptor beta chain was profiled in a study of blood T cell repertoires in COVID-19. Study details: Spain, Italy and the United States supplied samples that represented acute and convalescent COVID-19. T cells, B-cell-depleted T cells, or PBMCs supplied cDNA or gDNA.

This clone was picked up one time. The germline V and J ends were trimmed by 11 bases and 8 bases, with 12 bases remaining between them. Germline loops: CDR1 WNHNN, CDR2 SYGVQD (reference sequence). CDR3 length equals 10 residues. Some clones are missing from TCRdb's copy, which holds only in-frame ones; the method was immunoSEQ multiplex PCR. In the table there are fewer than 150,000 clones, roughly four fifths of which are singletons. The TCR comes from a human donor in a cohort sampled during active COVID-19. The specimen was peripheral blood. The rearrangement links TRBV10-1 to TRBJ1-2, with a weak D call TRBD1 (6 bases). CDR3 DNA: TGCGCCGGTGGACAGAAGGGCTACACCTTC. This translates into CAGGQKGYTF.